These T cell receptor beta chains were read from a single sample in a study of a mutant IDH1 vaccine in newly diagnosed glioma. These receptors' targets are unknown. Assay used: immunoSEQ multiplex PCR; TCRdb lists only in-frame clones, some missing. Of tens of thousands of clones detected, roughly 70% appear once; the ten largest clones hold approximately 9.9%. The sample was peripheral blood mononuclear cells (PBMCs), taken from a glioma patient whose treatment included an IDH1 peptide vaccine. These receptors all come from a man younger than 35 with glioma. Some clones in this sample may be carry-over from other donors' samples. CDR3s include the opening cysteine and the closing phenylalanine or tryptophan. Fields, in order: clone size, V gene, CDR3 length, D gene, J gene, CDR3 DNA, CDR3 protein. D genes are given only for firm matches. Size is omitted from some rows. Given values are once, few, many or a class for expanded clones.

few,TRBV6-5,14,-,TRBJ1-1,TGTGCCAGCAGTTACACGACAGTGAACACTGAAGCTTTCTTT,CASSYTTVNTEAFF
-,TRBV7-2,15,-,TRBJ1-1,TGTGCCAGCAGCTTTTTAGGGGGGTCGAACACTGAAGCTTTCTTT,CASSFLGGSNTEAFF
-,TRBV28,14,-,TRBJ2-7,TGTGCCAGCAGTACGGCAGGGCCCCCCTACGAGCAGTACTTC,CASSTAGPPYEQYF
-,TRBV19,14,-,TRBJ2-3,TGTGCCAGTAGTTTGCGGGTGAGCACAGATACGCAGTATTTT,CASSLRVSTDTQYF
-,TRBV19,13,TRBD1,TRBJ1-2,TGTGCCAGTACCAGACAGGGTTACTATGGCTACACCTTC,CASTRQGYYGYTF
-,TRBV2,13,-,TRBJ2-2,TGTGCCAGCAGTGAAGCCGGGGGCGGGGAGCTGTTTTTT,CASSEAGGGELFF
-,TRBV5-1,15,-,TRBJ2-2,TGCGCCAGCAGCTTAGGACAGTTGAACACCGGGGAGCTGTTTTTT,CASSLGQLNTGELFF
-,TRBV9,15,TRBD2,TRBJ2-7,TGTGCCAGCAGTAACGGACTAGCGGGACCCTACGAGCAGTACTTC,CASSNGLAGPYEQYF
-,TRBV9,13,TRBD1,TRBJ1-2,TGTGCCAGCAGCGGAGGACAGGCCATGGGCTACACCTTC,CASSGGQAMGYTF
few,TRBV28,16,-,TRBJ1-1,TGTGCCAGCAGTTTGGACGTTACGGCCTCGAGGACTGAAGCTTTCTTT,CASSLDVTASRTEAFF
-,TRBV5-6,15,-,TRBJ1-1,TGTGCCAGCAGCTTGAAGGCAGGCCTGAACACTGAAGCTTTCTTT,CASSLKAGLNTEAFF
-,TRBV18,13,-,TRBJ1-1,TGTGCCAGCTCACCGTCCGACAGCCGGAGGGCTTTCTTT,CASSPSDSRRAFF
-,TRBV6-5,16,-,TRBJ2-7,TGTGCCAGCAGTTACTTCCAAGGAGGAGGGGGGGGCGAGCAGTACTTC,CASSYFQGGGGGEQYF
-,TRBV30,14,TRBD1,TRBJ2-2,TGTGCCGGGGTGGACAGGGGGCTTACCGGGGAGCTGTTTTTT,CAGVDRGLTGELFF
few,TRBV6-5,14,-,TRBJ1-6,TGTGCCAGCACTCAAGGGGTTTCTAATTCACCCCTCCACTTT,CASTQGVSNSPLHF
few,TRBV9,19,TRBD2,TRBJ2-2,TGTGCCAGCAGCGTAGCTGTTGGAGCGGGGGGGCCGGGCACCGGGGAGCTGTTTTTT,CASSVAVGAGGPGTGELFF
-,TRBV4-2,15,-,TRBJ2-2,TGTGCCAGCAGCCAAGATTTTCTCGACCCCGGGGAGCTGTTTTTT,CASSQDFLDPGELFF
-,TRBV7-3,15,-,TRBJ2-5,TGTGCCAGCAGCTTATTGGGCCAGGGCAAAGAGACCCAGTACTTC,CASSLLGQGKETQYF
-,TRBV7-9,13,TRBD1,TRBJ2-7,TGTGCCAGCAGCTACAGGGGTGAAGATGAGCAGTACTTC,CASSYRGEDEQYF
-,TRBV30,14,-,TRBJ1-4,TGTGCCTGCTGGGGACGGGCAGCTAATGAAAAACTGTTTTTT,CACWGRAANEKLFF
few,TRBV5-1,15,-,TRBJ2-5,TGCGCCAGCAGCTTGAGGGTCATGGGCGAAGAGACCCAGTACTTC,CASSLRVMGEETQYF
-,TRBV5-6,14,-,TRBJ1-1,TGTGCCAGCAGCTTACTACAGGTTAACACTGAAGCTTTCTTT,CASSLLQVNTEAFF
-,TRBV15,12,-,TRBJ2-1,TGTGCCACCAGCATTAGTTTGTATGAGCAGTTCTTC,CATSISLYEQFF
once,TRBV4-3,18,-,TRBJ2-2,TGCGCCAGCAGCCAAGACGTATTATCGCAGAGCGTAGCCGGGGAGCTGTTTTTT,CASSQDVLSQSVAGELFF
-,TRBV29-1,15,TRBD1,TRBJ2-6,TGCAGCGTTCCGACAGGGGGGATGGGGGCCAACGTCCTGACTTTC,CSVPTGGMGANVLTF
-,TRBV5-1,14,-,TRBJ2-3,TGCGCCAGCAGCTTGGTGCCCGTAACAGATACGCAGTATTTT,CASSLVPVTDTQYF
-,TRBV25-1,15,-,TRBJ2-7,TGTGCCAGCAGTGAAGCGATTGGGGGATCCTACGAGCAGTACTTC,CASSEAIGGSYEQYF
once,TRBV27,13,-,TRBJ1-1,TGTGCCAGCAGTCAGGGGATTACCACTGAAGCTTTCTTT,CASSQGITTEAFF
-,TRBV7-2,15,TRBD1,TRBJ1-4,TGTGCCAGCAGTTGGGACAGCCCAGGGGGTGAAAAACTGTTTTTT,CASSWDSPGGEKLFF
-,TRBV19,13,-,TRBJ1-1,TGTGCCAGTAGTATCAGGCTGAACACTGAAGCTTTCTTT,CASSIRLNTEAFF
-,TRBV15,16,TRBD2,TRBJ2-5,TGTGCCACCAGCAGACCGGGACTAGCGGGAGGGGAGACCCAGTACTTC,CATSRPGLAGGETQYF
once,TRBV5-1,13,-,TRBJ2-7,TGCGCCAGCAGCTCCGGACAGCTGGACGAGCAGTACTTC,CASSSGQLDEQYF
once,TRBV5-4,14,-,TRBJ1-5,TGTGCCAGCAGCTTGGACAGGGCAACCCAGCCCCAGCATTTT,CASSLDRATQPQHF
-,TRBV4-3,15,-,TRBJ1-3,TGCGCCAGCAGCCCCGACCGGGGGGCTGGAAACACCATATATTTT,CASSPDRGAGNTIYF
-,TRBV20-1,11,-,TRBJ2-7,TGCAGTGCTAGTTTGGCGCGCAAGCAGTACTTC,CSASLARKQYF
-,TRBV30,15,-,TRBJ2-3,TGTGCCTGGAGCCCCGCGGGCCTTGGCACAGATACGCAGTATTTT,CAWSPAGLGTDTQYF
few,TRBV7-3,13,-,TRBJ1-1,TGTGCCAGCAGCTCACAGGCGAACACTGAAGCTTTCTTT,CASSSQANTEAFF
-,TRBV5-4,13,-,TRBJ1-2,TGTGCCAGCAGCAGGGGGGGGGCGGGTGGCTACACCTTC,CASSRGGAGGYTF
-,TRBV5-1,12,-,TRBJ2-3,TGCGCCAGCAGCCTGGGTAGGGATACGCAGTATTTT,CASSLGRDTQYF
few,TRBV30,13,-,TRBJ1-5,TGTGCCTGGAGCGTTAGTCAGGGTCAGCCCCAGCATTTT,CAWSVSQGQPQHF
few,TRBV6-6,15,TRBD2,TRBJ2-3,TGTGCCAGCACCTCCGGAGGGGAGGGGACAGATACGCAGTATTTT,CASTSGGEGTDTQYF
-,TRBV5-1,14,-,TRBJ1-2,TGCGCCAGCAGCTTGGCCGGGGGTGGCTATGGCTACACCTTC,CASSLAGGGYGYTF
-,TRBV11-2,14,-,TRBJ1-1,TGTGCCAGCAGCTTAGGCGGGATCGGCACTGAAGCTTTCTTT,CASSLGGIGTEAFF
-,TRBV29-1,13,-,TRBJ2-3,TGCAGCGTCCGCACAGGGAGTACAGATACGCAGTATTTT,CSVRTGSTDTQYF
-,TRBV4-3,18,-,TRBJ2-3,TGCGCCAGCAGCCAAGATAATGGGGCTAGCTGGGGCACAGATACGCAGTATTTT,CASSQDNGASWGTDTQYF
-,TRBV18,15,-,TRBJ1-1,TGTGCCAGCTCACCAATAACTCAGGGGATCACTGAAGCTTTCTTT,CASSPITQGITEAFF
-,TRBV6-1,14,-,TRBJ2-4,TGTGCCAGCAGTGAAATATTAGAGGTAAACATTCAGTACTTC,CASSEILEVNIQYF
-,TRBV7-9,15,-,TRBJ2-2,TGTGCCAGCAGCTTAGTAGAGAGCCGCACCGGGGAGCTGTTTTTT,CASSLVESRTGELFF
-,TRBV19,16,TRBD1,TRBJ2-5,TGTGCCAGTGCCCCGAGGGCAGGGGGCTCGTATGAGACCCAGTACTTC,CASAPRAGGSYETQYF
few,TRBV4-2,14,TRBD1,TRBJ2-7,TGTGCCAGCAGCCGGGGACAGGGGACCTACGAGCAGTACTTC,CASSRGQGTYEQYF